What follows are 18 T cell receptor beta chains derived from one specimen sequenced in a study of identifying expanded T cells in peripheral blood. Profiled with immunoSEQ multiplex PCR; TCRdb holds only in-frame clones, not every one. This sample has around 90,000 clones; approximately 90% occur once, and the top ten carry approximately 4%. Sequencing was done on a sample of blood. The receptors here all came from a person aged 18 to 75 in good health.

This sequence joins TRBV27 and TRBJ2-1; 7 nucleotides align to TRBD1. The CDR3 totals 14 residues. Trimming cost V 2 bases and J 8 bases; bases outside gene matches: 6. The germline gives CDR1 MNHEY, CDR2 SMNVEV (reference sequence). The CDR3 here is CASSLRTGTDEQFF. The CDR3 region has the DNA TGTGCCAGCAGTTTACGGACAGGCACGGATGAGCAGTTCTTC.

V is TRBV7-9 and J is TRBJ1-1; the D gene is possibly TRBD1 (5 bases). Germline V gene lookup returns CDR1 SEHNR and CDR2 FQNEAQ (reference sequence). The length of the CDR3 is 14 residues. Deletions cut 1 base from V and 2 bases from J, with 8 bases between. The CDR3 protein is CASSLGQINTEAFF. The CDR3 nucleotides read TGTGCCAGCAGCTTAGGACAGATAAACACTGAAGCTTTCTTT.

This clone was counted once. The chain uses TRBV11-1 and TRBJ2-5; the D gene is possibly TRBD2 (5 bases). V lost 2 bases to trimming and J lost 0 bases, with 10 bases between them. Germline CDR1 SGHAT, CDR2 FQDESV (reference sequence). The CDR3 has 15 residues. The DNA for the CDR3 is TGTGCCAGCAGCTTAAACCCGGGATACCAAGAGACCCAGTACTTC. The encoded protein is CASSLNPGYQETQYF.

This chain links TRBV7-9 with TRBJ2-1, with D possibly matching TRBD1 (6 bases). Trimming took off 11 bases at V and 4 bases at J, with 15 bases between the two ends. The V gene's germline CDR1 is SEHNR and CDR2 FQNEAQ (reference sequence). The CDR3 covers 13 residues. The CDR3 DNA reads TGTGCCTCCCTGCGGACAGCTTACAATGAGCAGTTCTTC. This translates into CASLRTAYNEQFF. Complete variable domain (other parts from reference TRBV7-9 and TRBJ2-1): DTGVSQNPRHKITKRGQNVTFRCDPISEHNRLYWYRQTLGQGPEFLTYFQNEAQLEKSRLLSDRFSAERPKGSFSTLEIQRTEQGDSAMYLCASLRTAYNEQFFGPGTRLTVL.

The rearrangement uses TRBV6-4 and TRBJ1-5, with D unresolved. Germline V lookup: CDR1 MRHNA, CDR2 SNTAGT. V gave up 7 bases and J gave up 0 bases, with 16 bases separating them. The CDR3 is 16 residues long. DNA for the CDR3: TGTGCCAGCACCCCCCTGCAGCTCAATAGCAATCAGCCCCAGCATTTT. Encoded protein: CASTPLQLNSNQPQHF.

The chain employs TRBV7-2 and TRBJ2-5; the D call may be TRBD1 or TRBD2 (6 bases each). The CDR3 consists of 14 residues. Germline loops: CDR1 SGHTA, CDR2 FQGNSA. V was shortened by 1 base and J by 3 bases, with 9 bases between the two germline ends. Written as DNA, the CDR3 is TGTGCCAGCAGCTTAGGGGGGGCGGAAGAGACCCAGTACTTC. Translation gives CASSLGGAEETQYF. The variable domain in full, with the rest retrieved from reference TRBV7-2 and TRBJ2-5, is GAGVSQSPSNKVTEKGKDVELRCDPISGHTALYWYRQSLGQGLEFLIYFQGNSAPDKSGLPSDRFSAERTGGSVSTLTIQRTQQEDSAVYLCASSLGGAEETQYFGPGTRLLVL.

This clone was found once. The J gene is TRBJ2-2, the V gene TRBV7-3; the D gene is possibly TRBD1 (6 bases). The germline V and J ends were trimmed by 4 bases and 0 bases, with 6 bases remaining between them. The CDR3 runs to 14 residues. Germline CDR1 is SGHTA and CDR2 is FQGTGA. Here the CDR3 DNA reads TGTGCCAGCAGCTCAGGGGCGAACACCGGGGAGCTGTTTTTT. Translated: CASSSGANTGELFF.

J is TRBJ2-7 and V is TRBV6-5, with D perhaps matching TRBD1 (6 bases). Germline loops: CDR1 MNHEY, CDR2 SVGAGI. V dropped 5 bases and J dropped 7 bases, with 12 bases sitting between them. This CDR3 spans 12 amino acids. The CDR3 DNA is TGTGCCAGCAGTCGAGAAAGGGGGGAGCAGTACTTC. Protein product: CASSRERGEQYF.

The chain carries TRBV7-2 and TRBJ2-3, with TRBD2 identical over 7 bases. Germline loops: CDR1 SGHTA, CDR2 FQGNSA. This CDR3 has 16 residues. The V segment lost 2 bases and the J segment 5 bases; nucleotides outside the gene matches: 10. The CDR3 coding sequence is TGTGCCAGCAGCTTACAAAGTGGGAGGGCCGTAGATACGCAGTATTTT. The encoded protein is CASSLQSGRAVDTQYF.

On this clone itself: Other DNA sequences in this sample translate to the same CDR3. This chain connects TRBV6-4 to TRBJ2-3, with TRBD2 identical over 10 bases. Unmatched junction bases numbered 2, after V lost 2 bases and J lost 3 bases. The CDR3 extends over 15 amino acids. CDR1 is MRHNA, CDR2 SNTAGT, per germline. CDR3 protein: CASSDSGGATDTQYF. The CDR3 region has the DNA TGTGCCAGCAGTGACAGCGGGGGGGCAACAGATACGCAGTATTTT.

CDR3 region: CASSFPSGTSGHRDTQYF. CDR3 DNA sequence: TGTGCCAGCAGCTTTCCTTCCGGGACTAGCGGGCACCGAGATACGCAGTATTTT. The J gene is TRBJ2-3, the V gene TRBV7-9, with 12 bases lining up with TRBD2. CDR1 is SEHNR and CDR2 is FQNEAQ in the germline V gene (reference sequence). The length of the CDR3 is 18 residues. J lost 5 bases, V lost 3 bases, and 12 bases had no gene match.

J is TRBJ2-2 and V is TRBV9; 11 bases line up with TRBD2. The junction had 6 bases not matched to a gene; V was cut back by 4 bases and J by 1 base. The CDR3 runs to 17 residues. Germline V gene data show CDR1 as SGDLS and CDR2 as YYNGEE. The CDR3 protein is CASSPTGTSGNTGELFF. The CDR3 nucleotides read TGTGCCAGCAGCCCAACCGGGACTAGCGGGAACACCGGGGAGCTGTTTTTT.

The V and J genes are TRBV9 and TRBJ2-7; no reliable D call. Germline values: CDR1 SGDLS, CDR2 YYNGEE. The length of the CDR3 is 13 residues. V gave up 0 bases and J gave up 3 bases, with 7 bases separating them. The CDR3 is CASSVAPSYEQYF. Written as DNA, the CDR3 is TGTGCCAGCAGCGTAGCCCCGAGCTACGAGCAGTACTTC.

The V gene is TRBV19, the J gene TRBJ2-5; 10 nucleotides agree with TRBD1. Germline values: CDR1 LNHDA, CDR2 SQIVND (reference sequence). The CDR3 extends over 15 amino acids. V shed 4 bases and J 5 bases; nucleotides not matched to a gene: 7. The CDR3 region is CASSRRQGAWETQYF. CDR3 coding DNA: TGTGCCAGTAGTAGAAGACAGGGGGCTTGGGAGACCCAGTACTTC.

The V gene is TRBV18, the J gene TRBJ1-1; D gene uncertain. V was clipped by 8 bases and J by 1 base, with 11 bases between them. The CDR3 contains 13 residues. Germline loops: CDR1 KGHSH, CDR2 LQKENI. The CDR3: CASLTSWNTEAFF. The CDR3 coding sequence is TGTGCCAGCCTGACAAGCTGGAACACTGAAGCTTTCTTT.

The genes are TRBV5-4 and TRBJ2-2, with 15 bases lining up with TRBD2. V was clipped by 0 bases and J by 1 base; unmatched bases: 1. Germline V gene data show CDR1 as SGHNT and CDR2 as YYREEE (reference sequence). This CDR3 contains 18 residues. CDR3 protein: CASSLGTSGRGNTGELFF. The CDR3 DNA reads as TGTGCCAGCAGCTTGGGGACTAGCGGGAGGGGGAACACCGGGGAGCTGTTTTTT. Using reference TRBV5-4 and TRBJ2-2 for the parts outside the CDR3, the full variable domain is ETGVTQSPTHLIKTRGQQVTLRCSSQSGHNTVSWYQQALGQGPQFIFQYYREEENGRGNFPPRFSGLQFPNYSSELNVNALELDDSALYLCASSLGTSGRGNTGELFFGEGSRLTVL.

J is TRBJ2-2 and V is TRBV10-2; 10 positions agree with TRBD2. Losses at the gene ends were 2 bases for V and 3 bases for J; bases not matched to a gene: 3. This CDR3 has 16 amino acids. Germline lookup yields CDR1 WSHSY and CDR2 SAAADI. The CDR3, as DNA: TGCGCCAGCAGTGAGCCTAGCGGGAGTTACACCGGGGAGCTGTTTTTT. This translates into CASSEPSGSYTGELFF.

This clone was detected only a few times. The chain has TRBV11-3 and TRBJ2-5; 7 bases match TRBD1. CDR1 is SGHNT and CDR2 is YENEEA in the germline V gene. CDR3 length: 16 amino acids. J was trimmed by 7 bases and V by 5 bases; bases with no gene match: 16. CDR3 in DNA: TGTGCCAGCAGCCTACTAACAGGGGCAACGGTGGGGACCCAGTACTTC. Translated, it gives CASSLLTGATVGTQYF.